This TCR beta chain originates from a study of breast tumors, draining lymph nodes, adjacent tissues. Study-wide results and caveats: Compared with lymph nodes, tumors were less diverse; compared with nontumor tissue, more. Tumor and nontumor repertoires were significantly more similar in luminal-like than in basal-like breast cancer. Tumor T cell lymph node origin was a supported hypothesis, not proven. Most tumor T cells seemingly derive from lymph node, then expand in tumor.

In this sample, this clonotype turned up many times. The target antigen is unknown. TCRdb ran MiXCR on the multiplex PCR reads and lists one entry per CDR3 protein. The sample comprises about 100,000 distinct CDR3 sequences, around 20% of which are singletons, and around 1.2% rests with the top ten. V shed 5 bases and J 3 bases; nucleotides not matched to a gene: 10. CDR1 and CDR2 (germline): SGHVS, FQNEAQ. The CDR3 covers 16 residues. Breast cancer patients provided tissue from their axillary draining lymph nodes. The origin of this receptor is a female donor with breast cancer. Some clones in this sample may be carry-over from other donors' samples. V usage is TRBV7-8 and J usage is TRBJ2-7; TRBD2 agrees at 10 bases. Sequenced material: axillary lymph node tissue. The chain's CDR3 is CASSDPPASGSYEQYF. The DNA for the CDR3 is TGTGCCAGCAGCGACCCCCCCGCTAGCGGGAGCTACGAGCAGTACTTC.